The rows below give T cell receptor beta chains drawn from one sample of a study of shared clonotypes between healthy human individuals. The repertoire was sequenced with immunoSEQ multiplex PCR; TCRdb's copy has only in-frame clones and lacks some. In the table there are some 2 million clones, around 96% of which are singletons. Material for sequencing was naive CD8+ T cells sorted from blood. The receptors derive from a man younger than 35 in good health. The CDR3 runs from the conserved cysteine through the conserved F or W.

TRBV6-5	CASSYDGNTEAFF
TRBV5-4	CASSKKGFSTDTQYF
TRBV27	CASSAAGDQETQYF
TRBV5-6	CASSLGASGAFF
TRBV29-1	CSVTQIGELFF
TRBV19	CASSIGWYTNTEAFF
TRBV4-3	CASSLYRALNTEAFF
TRBV6-5	CASSYSGDSPNYGYTF
TRBV10-2	CASSELVFGGGSPEQYF
TRBV2	CASSESRGSNYNEQFF
TRBV7-6	CASSPEAVAYNSPLHF
TRBV7-6	CASSDRDKNNNEQFF
TRBV27	CASSLSMGGEQFF
TRBV2	CASSGLPTFTGELFF
TRBV19	CASSIGKGQGPYEQYF
TRBV9	CASSVGQASYEQYF
TRBV27	CASSFSGSSYEQYF
TRBV7-9	CASSLGGGAFTDTQYF
TRBV4-1	CASSQPGGGGVNEQFF
TRBV4-1	CASSQAVTGGSEKLFF
TRBV10-3	CAISGASGPPGELFF
TRBV7-9	CASRSPREDTQYF
TRBV30	CAWSHSPGELFF
TRBV4-1	CASSKQGVTHSPLHF
TRBV2	CASSEGGTWSGEQYF
TRBV7-9	CASSLLWDSANTGELFF
TRBV9	CASSQGGQGYEQYF
TRBV6-5	CASSSSGGATDTQYF
TRBV10-3	CAISEYDSGDTSTDTQYF
TRBV7-2	CASSLRGGPWETQYF
TRBV28	CASTLYQTGGDYGYTF
TRBV9	CASSVRDKVADTQYF
TRBV19	CASSIGEVQPQHF
TRBV6-1	CASHPGGTEAFF
TRBV9	CASSVGGQGVYGYTF
TRBV5-5	CASSLVWQGHNYGYTF
TRBV5-6	CASSLETEQETQYF
TRBV6-1	CASSAYYATYEQYF
TRBV6-5	CASSYSSSGLGQPQHF
TRBV30	CAWSVLGIQPGELFF
TRBV6-5	CASSQGAGTEAFF
TRBV27	CASMATAYSNQPQHF
TRBV11-2	CASSLDFRGDAFF
TRBV5-1	CASSSLPNYEQYF
TRBV30	CAWSVKFGQGATEAFF